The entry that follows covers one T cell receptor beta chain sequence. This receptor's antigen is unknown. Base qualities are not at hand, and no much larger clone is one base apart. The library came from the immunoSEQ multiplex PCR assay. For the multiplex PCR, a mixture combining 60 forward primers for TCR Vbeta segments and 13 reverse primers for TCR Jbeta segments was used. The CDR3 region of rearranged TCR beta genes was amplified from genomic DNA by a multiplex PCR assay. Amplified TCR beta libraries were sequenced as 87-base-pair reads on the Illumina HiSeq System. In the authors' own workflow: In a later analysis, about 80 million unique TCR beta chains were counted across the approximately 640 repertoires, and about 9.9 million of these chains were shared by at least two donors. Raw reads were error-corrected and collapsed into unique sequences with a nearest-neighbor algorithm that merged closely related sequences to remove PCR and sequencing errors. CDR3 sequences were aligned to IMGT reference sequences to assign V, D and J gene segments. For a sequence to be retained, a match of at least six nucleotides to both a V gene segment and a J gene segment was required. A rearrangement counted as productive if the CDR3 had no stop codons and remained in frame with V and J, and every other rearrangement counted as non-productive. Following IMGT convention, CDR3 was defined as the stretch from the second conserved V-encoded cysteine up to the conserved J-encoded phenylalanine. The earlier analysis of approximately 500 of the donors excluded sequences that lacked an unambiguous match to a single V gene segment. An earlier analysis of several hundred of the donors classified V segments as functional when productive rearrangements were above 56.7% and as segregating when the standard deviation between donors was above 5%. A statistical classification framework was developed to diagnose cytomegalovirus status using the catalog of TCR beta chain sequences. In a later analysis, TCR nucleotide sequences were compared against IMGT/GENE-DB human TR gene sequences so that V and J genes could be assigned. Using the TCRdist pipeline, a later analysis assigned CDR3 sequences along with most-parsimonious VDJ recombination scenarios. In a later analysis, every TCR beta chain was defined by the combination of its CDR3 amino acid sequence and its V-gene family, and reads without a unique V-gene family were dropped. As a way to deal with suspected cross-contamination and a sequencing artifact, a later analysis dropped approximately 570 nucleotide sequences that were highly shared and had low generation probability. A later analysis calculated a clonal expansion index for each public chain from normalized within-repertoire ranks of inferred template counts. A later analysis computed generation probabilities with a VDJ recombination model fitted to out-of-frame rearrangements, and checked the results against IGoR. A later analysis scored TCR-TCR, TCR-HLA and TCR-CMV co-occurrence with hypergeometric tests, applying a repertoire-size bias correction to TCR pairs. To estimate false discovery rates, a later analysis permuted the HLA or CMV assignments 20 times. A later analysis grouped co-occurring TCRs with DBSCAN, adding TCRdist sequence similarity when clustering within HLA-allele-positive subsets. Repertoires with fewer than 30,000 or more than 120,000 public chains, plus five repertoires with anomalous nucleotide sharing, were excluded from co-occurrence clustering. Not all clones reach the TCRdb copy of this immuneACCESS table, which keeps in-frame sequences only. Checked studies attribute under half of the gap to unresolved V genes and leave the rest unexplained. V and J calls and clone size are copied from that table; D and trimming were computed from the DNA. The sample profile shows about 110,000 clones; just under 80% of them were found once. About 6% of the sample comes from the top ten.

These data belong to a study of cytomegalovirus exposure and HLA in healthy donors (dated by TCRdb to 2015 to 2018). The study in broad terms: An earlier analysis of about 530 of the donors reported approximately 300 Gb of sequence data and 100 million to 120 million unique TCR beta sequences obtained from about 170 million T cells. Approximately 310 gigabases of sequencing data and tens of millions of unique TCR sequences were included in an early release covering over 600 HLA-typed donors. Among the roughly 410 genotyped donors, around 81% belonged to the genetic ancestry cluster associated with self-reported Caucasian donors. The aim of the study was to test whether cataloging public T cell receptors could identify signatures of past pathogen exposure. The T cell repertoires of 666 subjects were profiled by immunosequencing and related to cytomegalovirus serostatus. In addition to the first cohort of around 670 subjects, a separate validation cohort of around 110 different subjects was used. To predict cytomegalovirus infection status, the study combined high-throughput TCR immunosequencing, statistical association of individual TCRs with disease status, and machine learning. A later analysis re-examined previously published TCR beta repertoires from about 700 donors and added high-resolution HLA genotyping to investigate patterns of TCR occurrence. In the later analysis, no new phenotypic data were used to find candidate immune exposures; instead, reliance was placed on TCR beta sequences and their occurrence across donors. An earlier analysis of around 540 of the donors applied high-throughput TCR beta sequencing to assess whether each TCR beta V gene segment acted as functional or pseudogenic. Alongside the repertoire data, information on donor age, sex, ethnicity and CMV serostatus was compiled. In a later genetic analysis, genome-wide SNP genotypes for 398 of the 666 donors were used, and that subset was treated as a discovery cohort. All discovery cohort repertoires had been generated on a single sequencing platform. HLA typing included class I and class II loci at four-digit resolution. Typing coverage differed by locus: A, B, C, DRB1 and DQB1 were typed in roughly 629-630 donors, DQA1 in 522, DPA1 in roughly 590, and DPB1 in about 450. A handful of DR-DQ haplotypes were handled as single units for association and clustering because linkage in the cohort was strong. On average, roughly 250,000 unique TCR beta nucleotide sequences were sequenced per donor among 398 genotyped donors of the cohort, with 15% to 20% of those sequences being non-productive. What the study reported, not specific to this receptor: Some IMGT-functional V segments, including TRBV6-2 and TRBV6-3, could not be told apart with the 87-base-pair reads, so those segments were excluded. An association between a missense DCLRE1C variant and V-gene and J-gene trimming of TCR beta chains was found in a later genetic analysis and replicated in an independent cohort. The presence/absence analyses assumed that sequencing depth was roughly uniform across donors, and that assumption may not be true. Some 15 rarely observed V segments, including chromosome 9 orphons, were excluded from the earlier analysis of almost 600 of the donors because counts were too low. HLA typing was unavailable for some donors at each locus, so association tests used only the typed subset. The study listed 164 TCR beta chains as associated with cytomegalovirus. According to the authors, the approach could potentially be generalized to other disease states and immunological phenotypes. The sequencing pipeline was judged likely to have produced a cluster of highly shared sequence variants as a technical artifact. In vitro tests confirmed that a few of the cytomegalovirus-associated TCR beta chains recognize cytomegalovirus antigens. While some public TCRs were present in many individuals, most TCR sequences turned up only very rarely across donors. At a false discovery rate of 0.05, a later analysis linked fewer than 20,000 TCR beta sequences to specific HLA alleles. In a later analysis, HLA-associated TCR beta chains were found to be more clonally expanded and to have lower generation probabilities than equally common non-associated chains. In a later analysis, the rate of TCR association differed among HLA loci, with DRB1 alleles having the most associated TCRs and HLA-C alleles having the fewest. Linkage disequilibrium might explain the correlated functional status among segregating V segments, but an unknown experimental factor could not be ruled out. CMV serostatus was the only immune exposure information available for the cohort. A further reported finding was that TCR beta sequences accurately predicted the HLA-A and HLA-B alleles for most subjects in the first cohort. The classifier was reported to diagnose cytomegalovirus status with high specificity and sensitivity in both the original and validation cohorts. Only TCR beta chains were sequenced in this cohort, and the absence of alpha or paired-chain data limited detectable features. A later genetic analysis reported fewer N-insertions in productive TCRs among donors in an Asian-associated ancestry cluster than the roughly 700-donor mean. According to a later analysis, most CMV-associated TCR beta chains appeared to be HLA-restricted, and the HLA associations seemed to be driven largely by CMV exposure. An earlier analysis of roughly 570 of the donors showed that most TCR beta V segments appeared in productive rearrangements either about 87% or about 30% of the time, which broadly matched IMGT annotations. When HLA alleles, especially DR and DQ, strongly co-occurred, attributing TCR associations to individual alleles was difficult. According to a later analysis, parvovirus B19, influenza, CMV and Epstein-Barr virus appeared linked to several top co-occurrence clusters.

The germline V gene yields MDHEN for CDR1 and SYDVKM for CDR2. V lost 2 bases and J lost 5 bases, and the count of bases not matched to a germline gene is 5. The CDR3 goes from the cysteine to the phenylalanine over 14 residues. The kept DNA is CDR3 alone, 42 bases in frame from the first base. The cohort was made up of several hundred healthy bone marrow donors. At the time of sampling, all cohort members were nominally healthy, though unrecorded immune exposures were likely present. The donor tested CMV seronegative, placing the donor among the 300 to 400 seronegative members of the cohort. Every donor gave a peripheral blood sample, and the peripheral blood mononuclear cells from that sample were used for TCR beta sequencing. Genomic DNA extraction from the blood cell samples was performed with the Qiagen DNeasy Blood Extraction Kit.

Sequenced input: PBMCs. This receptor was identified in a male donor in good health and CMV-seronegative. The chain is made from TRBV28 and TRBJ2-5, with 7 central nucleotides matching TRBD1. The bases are TGTGCCAGCAGTTTACGACAGGGTGGGGAGACCCAGTACTTC. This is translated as CASSLRQGGETQYF. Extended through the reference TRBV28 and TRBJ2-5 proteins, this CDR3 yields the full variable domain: DVKVTQSSRYLVKRTGEKVFLECVQDMDHENMFWYRQDPGLGLRLIYFSYDVKMKEKGDIPEGYSVSREKKERFSLILESASTNQTSMYLCASSLRQGGETQYFGPGTRLLVL.